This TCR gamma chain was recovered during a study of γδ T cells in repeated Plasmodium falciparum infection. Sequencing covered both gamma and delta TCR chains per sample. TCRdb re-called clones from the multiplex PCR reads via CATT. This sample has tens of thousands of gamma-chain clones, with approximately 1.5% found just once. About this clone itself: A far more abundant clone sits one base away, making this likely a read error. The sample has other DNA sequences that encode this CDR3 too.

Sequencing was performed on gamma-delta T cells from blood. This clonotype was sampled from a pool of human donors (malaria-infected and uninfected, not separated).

DNA for the CDR3: TGTGCCACTTGGGACGGGCCTCAACATCGGGAGAAACTCTTT. It translates to CATWDGPQHREKLF. This chain uses TRGV2 with TRGJ1 or TRGJ2. No J gene was available from TCRdb, and it was assigned here by a germline match of the DNA. Germline V gene sequence: CDR1 EGSNGY, CDR2 YDSYNSKV. The CDR3 totals 14 residues.